These 18 T cell receptor beta chains originate from one sample sequenced in a study of response to subunit inactivated influenza vaccine. TCRdb re-called the RT-PCR reads through MiXCR, storing one row per CDR3 protein. The data hold roughly 540,000 distinct CDR3 sequences, with under 30% observed a single time. These same data were also listed under a study on T cells expressing NK-cell markers. That paper notes: UMIs accompanied the 5'RACE template switching by which TCR beta cDNA was made.

This material consisted of CD4+ T cells sorted from PBMCs, taken approximately 12 days after vaccination. The receptors come from a man in his forties or fifties who received an inactivated influenza vaccine.

In the case of this clonotype: One junction end does not reproduce the germline sequence, and a read error may be involved. The chain recombines TRBV6-2 or TRBV6-3 with TRBJ2-7; the D gene is possibly TRBD1 (5 bases). Per the germline V gene, CDR1 is MNHEY and CDR2 is SVGEGT. The CDR3 extends over 12 amino acids. The CDR3: CATSLQGYEQYF. The DNA of the CDR3 is TGTGCCACCAGTCTTCAGGGCTACGAGCAGTACTTC.

This clonotype came up a few times. The chain carries TRBV10-3 and TRBJ2-3; D unclear. The germline V gene encodes CDR1 ENHRY and CDR2 SYGVKD. The CDR3 consists of 14 residues. The germline V and J ends were trimmed by 3 bases and 0 bases, with 7 bases remaining between them. The CDR3: CAISETTSTDTQYF. The CDR3 DNA reads TGTGCCATCAGTGAAACAACTAGCACAGATACGCAGTATTTT.

A few counts support this clonotype. The rearrangement uses TRBV27 and TRBJ2-7, with 9 bases lining up with TRBD1. The V segment lost 5 bases and the J segment 6 bases; nucleotides outside the gene matches: 11. The CDR3 runs to 15 residues. In germline, CDR1 is MNHEY, CDR2 SMNVEV (reference sequence). The CDR3 spells CASSKHGGTGSEQYF. CDR3 DNA: TGTGCCAGCAGTAAGCACGGAGGGACAGGGTCCGAGCAGTACTTC.

The gene calls are TRBV3-1 and TRBJ2-2; TRBD1 matches 9 bases. The germline gives CDR1 LGHDT, CDR2 YNNKEL (reference sequence). The CDR3 length is 17 residues. V shed 4 bases, J shed 6 bases, and the junction held 12 bases outside the gene matches. The CDR3 DNA reads as TGTGCCAGCAGCCCACCCACCCCGGGACAGGGTCCCGGGGAGCTGTTTTTT. Encoded protein: CASSPPTPGQGPGELFF.

This chain uses TRBV20-1 with TRBJ2-3; TRBD2 might be the D (5 bases). The CDR3 has 13 residues. Germline V CDR1 and CDR2: DFQATT, SNEGSKA (reference sequence). V was clipped by 3 bases and J by 3 bases, with 10 bases between them. The CDR3 sequence is CSASGGRTDTQYF. CDR3 bases: TGCAGTGCTAGCGGAGGACGGACAGATACGCAGTATTTT.

The V and J genes are TRBV4-3 and TRBJ1-6, with D perhaps TRBD1 (5 bases). V lost 0 bases and J lost 9, with 15 bases in between. The CDR3 consists of 16 residues. Germline CDR1 is LGHNA and CDR2 is YSLEER. The CDR3 region is CASSQEGPGNGSPLHF. DNA of the CDR3: TGCGCCAGCAGCCAAGAAGGCCCAGGGAATGGTTCACCCCTCCACTTT.

The table lists this clonotype with a few counts. V and J are TRBV7-2 and TRBJ2-1; TRBD1 aligns across 12 bases. This CDR3 is built from 15 residues. V lost 3 bases, J lost 7 bases, and 4 bases stayed unmatched. Germline lookup yields CDR1 SGHTA and CDR2 FQGNSA. CDR3 residues: CASSLGTGGRNEQFF. The CDR3 coding sequence is TGTGCCAGCAGCTTGGGGACAGGGGGCAGAAATGAGCAGTTCTTC.

The chain links TRBV20-1 to TRBJ2-3, with a tentative D call TRBD2 (5 bases). The germline V gene has CDR1 DFQATT and CDR2 SNEGSKA (reference sequence). The V and J ends lost 7 bases and 3 bases respectively, with 23 bases between them. The CDR3 has 16 residues. The CDR3 sequence is CSVSPRVALVTDTQYF. As DNA, the CDR3 is TGCAGTGTCTCCCCGCGGGTCGCTCTCGTAACAGATACGCAGTATTTT.

The V and J genes are TRBV12-3 or TRBV12-4 and TRBJ2-1; D not certain. V was pared by 3 bases and J by 4 bases, with 10 bases between. This CDR3 has 14 residues. The CDR3 loop reads CASSFLPQYNEQFF. Here the CDR3 DNA reads TGTGCCAGCAGTTTTCTTCCACAGTACAATGAGCAGTTCTTC.

The rearrangement uses TRBV7-3 and TRBJ2-1; 8 bases are a match to TRBD2. Germline V CDR1 and CDR2: SGHTA, FQGTGA. With V trimmed by 5 bases and J by 9 bases, 9 bases remained unmatched. The CDR3 runs 14 residues. CDR3 sequence: CASSTGTRSGEQFF. In DNA form, the CDR3 reads TGTGCCAGCAGCACCGGGACTAGATCGGGTGAGCAGTTCTTC. Full variable domain (missing parts from reference TRBV7-3 and TRBJ2-1): GAGVSQTPSNKVTEKGKYVELRCDPISGHTALYWYRQSLGQGPEFLIYFQGTGAADDSGLPNDRFFAVRPEGSVSTLKIQRTERGDSAVYLCASSTGTRSGEQFFGPGTRLTVL.

This clonotype was seen more than once but under ten times. The chain has TRBV29-1 and TRBJ2-1; maybe TRBD1 (5 bases). This CDR3 contains 15 residues. Germline values: CDR1 SQVTM, CDR2 ANQGSEA. The germline V and J ends were trimmed by 7 bases and 8 bases, with 24 bases remaining between them. CDR3 amino acids: CSGRLQGNGRHEQFF. DNA of the CDR3: TGCAGCGGCCGGCTCCAGGGCAATGGACGGCATGAGCAGTTCTTC.

This sequence joins TRBV4-3 and TRBJ2-3, with 7 bases matching TRBD2. The junction had 8 bases not matched to a gene; V was cut back by 0 bases and J by 5 bases. This CDR3 is built from 16 residues. Germline CDR1 and CDR2: LGHNA and YSLEER. CDR3 nucleotides: TGCGCCAGCAGCCAAGATCAGCGGGATCATTTAGATACGCAGTATTTT. Encoded protein: CASSQDQRDHLDTQYF.

The CDR3 sequence is CSARDSGLAGRSQYF. The DNA of the CDR3 is TGCAGTGCTAGAGATTCTGGCTTAGCGGGTCGGTCGCAGTATTTT. The chain combines TRBV20-1 with TRBJ2-3; TRBD2 matches at 7 bases. The trim removed 0 bases at V and 10 bases at J, leaving 13 bases unmatched. The CDR3 spans 15 residues. Germline CDR1 and CDR2: DFQATT and SNEGSKA (reference sequence).

The chain has TRBV29-1 and TRBJ2-5; 10 bases match TRBD2. Germline assignment: CDR1 SQVTM and CDR2 ANQGSEA. V lost 3 bases to trimming and J lost 5 bases; unmatched junction nucleotides: 3. The CDR3 length is 13 residues. CDR3 residues: CSVDTSGMETQYF. The CDR3 DNA reads as TGCAGCGTTGACACTAGCGGGATGGAGACCCAGTACTTC.

This clonotype appeared a few times. The rearrangement joins TRBV5-1 to TRBJ2-7, with 10 bases fitting TRBD1. V lost 5 bases, J lost 4 bases, and 6 bases stayed unmatched. CDR1 is SGHRS and CDR2 is YFSETQ in the germline V gene. The CDR3 is 14 residues long. The CDR3 protein is CASRFDRGQYEQYF. CDR3 DNA sequence: TGCGCCAGCAGGTTCGACAGGGGGCAATACGAGCAGTACTTC.

CDR3 coding DNA: TGTGCCAGCAGCAAACCCACCGGGGAGCTGTTTTTT. Its translation: CASSKPTGELFF. The chain employs TRBV12-3 or TRBV12-4 and TRBJ2-2; D is unclear. Trimming removed 6 bases at V and 4 bases at J, with 6 bases between. This CDR3 is 12 amino acids long.

The V call is TRBV24-1, the J call TRBJ1-5; 8 bases align to TRBD1. The germline V gene encodes CDR1 KGHDR and CDR2 SFDVKD. The length of the CDR3 is 15 residues. J lost 7 bases, V lost 6 bases, and 10 bases had no gene match. In DNA, the CDR3 is TGTGCCACCAGTCCACAGGGGGAAGGGGAACAGCCCCAGCATTTT. As protein: CATSPQGEGEQPQHF.

The chain uses TRBV6-1 and TRBJ2-3, with D possibly being TRBD1 or TRBD2 (6 bases each). CDR3 length: 15 amino acids. V was trimmed by 6 bases and J by 3 bases, leaving 16 bases between them. Per the germline V gene, CDR1 is MNHNS and CDR2 is SASEGT. CDR3 loop: CASRVGGGPTDTQYF. CDR3 DNA sequence: TGTGCCAGCAGAGTCGGAGGGGGGCCGACAGATACGCAGTATTTT.